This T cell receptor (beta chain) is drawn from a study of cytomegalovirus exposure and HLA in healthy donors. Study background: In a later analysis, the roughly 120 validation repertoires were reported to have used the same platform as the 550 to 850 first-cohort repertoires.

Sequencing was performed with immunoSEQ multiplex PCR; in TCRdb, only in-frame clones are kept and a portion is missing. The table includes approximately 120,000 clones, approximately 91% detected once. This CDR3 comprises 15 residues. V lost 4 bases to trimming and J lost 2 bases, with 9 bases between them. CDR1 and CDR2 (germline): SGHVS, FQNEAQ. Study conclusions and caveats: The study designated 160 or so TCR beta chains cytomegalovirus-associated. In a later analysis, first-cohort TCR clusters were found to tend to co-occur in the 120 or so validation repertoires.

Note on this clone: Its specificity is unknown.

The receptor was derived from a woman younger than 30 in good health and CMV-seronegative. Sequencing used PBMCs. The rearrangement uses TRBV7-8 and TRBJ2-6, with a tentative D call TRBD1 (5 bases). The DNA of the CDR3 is TGTGCCAGCAGCTACAAGGGGACTGGGGCCAACGTCCTGACTTTC. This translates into CASSYKGTGANVLTF.